What follows describes a single TCR beta chain. The target antigen is unknown. This sample was taken from a study of CD8 T cells in ankylosing spondylitis. Overall study results and limits: A TCR beta motif of roughly 8 highly homologous variants seemed to mark ankylosing spondylitis blood.

The CDR3 runs 15 residues. CDR1 is SGHDN, CDR2 FVKESK, per germline. The V segment lost 3 bases and the J segment 9 bases; nucleotides outside the gene matches: 7. MiXCR, run by TCRdb on the 5' RACE reads, gives a single entry per CDR3 protein. This sample has approximately 540,000 distinct CDR3 sequences, with about an eighth found just once. The genes are TRBV14 and TRBJ1-6; TRBD1 matches at 8 bases. The receptor comes from a male donor with ankylosing spondylitis. What was sequenced was blood, either unsorted or a sorted T cell fraction (not recorded which). CDR3 nucleotide sequence: TGTGCCAGCAGCCACCTGGACAGGGAGGGTTCACCCCTCCACTTT. Its translation: CASSHLDREGSPLHF.